The rows below give T cell receptor beta chains drawn from one sample of a study of T cell responses to AZD1222 COVID-19 vaccine. Clones were sequenced by immunoSEQ multiplex PCR, and TCRdb holds only the in-frame ones, with some missing. The data contain fewer than 90,000 clones, roughly 90% of them singletons. The sequencing here drew on peripheral blood, taken on day 0 of AZD1222 vaccination. Source of these receptors: an adult in good health. CDR3s include the opening cysteine and the closing phenylalanine or tryptophan. Each record gives: J gene, clone size, D gene, V gene, CDR3 protein, CDR3 DNA. A D gene is named only where the DNA matches it firmly. Clone size is shown for a subset of rows, as once, few, many or a class of expanded clone.

>TRBJ1-6|-|TRBD1|TRBV5-1
CASSLGTDYNSPLHF
TGCGCCAGCAGCTTAGGGACAGACTACAATTCACCCCTCCACTTT
>TRBJ1-5|-|TRBD1|TRBV10-3
CAIRGQGGSNQPQHF
TGTGCCATCAGGGGACAGGGAGGCAGCAATCAGCCCCAGCATTTT
>TRBJ1-6|-|-|TRBV6-5
CASRGRNNSPLHF
TGTGCCAGCAGGGGCCGTAATAATTCACCCCTCCACTTT
>TRBJ2-2|-|-|TRBV12-3/TRBV12-4
CASSLQFNGELFF
TGTGCCAGCAGTTTACAATTTAACGGGGAGCTGTTTTTT
>TRBJ2-2|-|-|TRBV11-3
CASSLVDTGELFF
TGTGCCAGCAGCTTAGTTGACACCGGGGAGCTGTTTTTT
>TRBJ2-1|few|TRBD2|TRBV29-1
CSVAGGSYNEQFF
TGCAGCGTAGCGGGGGGTTCCTACAATGAGCAGTTCTTC
>TRBJ1-2|-|-|TRBV3-1/TRBV3-2
CASRLGGYGYTF
TGTGCCAGCAGGCTGGGGGGTTACGGCTACACCTTC
>TRBJ2-3|once|-|TRBV25-1
CASRAATGLGADTQYF
TGTGCCAGCAGGGCAGCTACGGGGTTGGGAGCAGATACGCAGTATTTT
>TRBJ1-5|-|TRBD1|TRBV2
CASSDGQGRFNQPQHF
TGTGCCAGCAGTGACGGACAGGGGAGATTCAATCAGCCCCAGCATTTT
>TRBJ2-3|-|-|TRBV6-6
CASSYSEDTQYF
TGTGCCAGCAGTTACTCGGAGGATACGCAGTATTTT